These 8 T cell receptor beta chains came from one sample sequenced in a study of blood T cell repertoires in COVID-19 (dated by TCRdb to about 2020). Libraries were made using the immunoSEQ multiplex PCR assay. TCRdb obtained this table from immuneACCESS and retained in-frame rearrangements with V and J assigned. These tables miss some clones; where compared with another copy, unresolved V genes account for less than half of the shortfall, and the remainder is unexplained. This sample lists 160,000 or so clones; roughly 80% were detected once. Clones ranked in the top ten supply approximately 15% of the sample. Material for sequencing was peripheral blood. All receptors derive from a woman of 80 years or more with acute or convalescent COVID-19.

CDR3 protein: CASSPQGGRGQSYEQYF. The DNA of the CDR3 is TGTGCCAGCTCACCACAGGGCGGCAGGGGTCAATCCTACGAGCAGTACTTC. This chain joins TRBV18 and TRBJ2-7, with D possibly matching TRBD1 (6 bases). Trimming pared 1 base from V and 1 base from J, leaving 17 bases between. The CDR3 is 17 amino acids. The germline gives CDR1 KGHSH, CDR2 LQKENI.

The CDR3, as DNA: TGCAGTGCTAGTCCCAGGACAGCTTATAATTCACCCCTCCACTTT. It is translated as CSASPRTAYNSPLHF. The chain combines TRBV20-1 with TRBJ1-6; TRBD1 is a possible D gene (6 bases). The germline V and J ends were trimmed by 3 bases and 4 bases, with 13 bases remaining between them. The germline gives CDR1 DFQATT, CDR2 SNEGSKA (reference sequence). The CDR3 runs 15 residues.

The J gene is TRBJ2-7, the V gene TRBV28; 10 nucleotides align to TRBD2. Germline V gives CDR1 MDHEN, CDR2 SYDVKM. The CDR3 is 14 residues long. V shed 2 bases and J 9 bases; nucleotides not matched to a gene: 7. The DNA of the CDR3 is TGTGCCAGCAGTTTACCCAGCGGGAGGGTCCGGCAGTACTTC. Translating it yields CASSLPSGRVRQYF.

The chain employs TRBV19 and TRBJ2-2; no clear D gene. The ends were cut back, 7 bases at V and 7 bases at J, with 10 bases in the middle. CDR1 is LNHDA and CDR2 is SQIVND in the germline V gene (reference sequence). The CDR3 extends over 12 amino acids. CDR3 in amino acids: CASTGVIGELFF. As DNA, the CDR3 is TGTGCCAGTACCGGAGTAATCGGGGAGCTGTTTTTT.

V usage is TRBV5-1 and J usage is TRBJ1-1, with 7 bases identical to TRBD1. V dropped 3 bases and J dropped 0; count of bases not matched to a gene: 5. The CDR3 spans 15 residues. Germline V gene sequence: CDR1 SGHRS, CDR2 YFSETQ. CDR3 amino acids: CASSWTTGMNTEAFF. CDR3 nucleotide sequence: TGCGCCAGCAGCTGGACGACAGGGATGAACACTGAAGCTTTCTTT.

The J gene is TRBJ2-5, the V gene TRBV18, with 13 bases lining up with TRBD2. The CDR3 contains 15 residues. J gave up 5 bases and V 5 bases, and 5 bases lay outside the gene matches. Germline assignment: CDR1 KGHSH and CDR2 LQKENI. The CDR3 sequence: CASSSGTSGVETQYF. In DNA form, the CDR3 reads TGTGCCAGCTCATCCGGGACTAGCGGGGTTGAGACCCAGTACTTC.

This rearrangement joins TRBV5-4 to TRBJ2-3; TRBD2 aligns across 7 bases. CDR3 length: 15 residues. Per the germline V gene, CDR1 is SGHNT and CDR2 is YYREEE (reference sequence). With V trimmed by 3 bases and J by 2 bases, 6 bases remained unmatched. The CDR3 sequence is CASSSASGVTDTQYF. The CDR3 coding sequence is TGTGCCAGCAGCTCCGCTAGCGGAGTCACAGATACGCAGTATTTT.

The sample holds a few counts of this clone. V and J are TRBV11-2 and TRBJ2-3, with TRBD2 matching over 7 bases. Trimming cost V 5 bases and J 1 base; bases outside gene matches: 9. Germline CDR1 SGHAT, CDR2 FQNNGV. The CDR3 loop spans 16 amino acids. The CDR3 DNA follows: TGTGCCAGCAGCCCCGGAGCGGGACTCCGCACAGATACGCAGTATTTT. Amino acid sequence: CASSPGAGLRTDTQYF.